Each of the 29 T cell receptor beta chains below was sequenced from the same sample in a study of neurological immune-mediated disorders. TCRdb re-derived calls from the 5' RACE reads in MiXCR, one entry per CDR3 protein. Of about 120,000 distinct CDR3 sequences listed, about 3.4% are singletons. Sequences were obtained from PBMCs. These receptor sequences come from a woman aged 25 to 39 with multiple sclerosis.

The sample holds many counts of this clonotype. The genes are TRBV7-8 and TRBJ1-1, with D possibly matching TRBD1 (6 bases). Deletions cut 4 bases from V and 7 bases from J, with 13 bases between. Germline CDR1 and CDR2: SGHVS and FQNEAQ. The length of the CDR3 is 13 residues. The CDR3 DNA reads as TGTGCCAGCAGCTCCGTAGGGGGGATTGAAGCTTTCTTT. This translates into CASSSVGGIEAFF. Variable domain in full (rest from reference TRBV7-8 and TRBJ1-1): GAGVSQSPRYKVAKRGQDVALRCDPISGHVSLFWYQQALGQGPEFLTYFQNEAQLDKSGLPSDRFFAERPEGSVSTLKIQRTQQEDSAVYLCASSSVGGIEAFFGQGTRLTVV.

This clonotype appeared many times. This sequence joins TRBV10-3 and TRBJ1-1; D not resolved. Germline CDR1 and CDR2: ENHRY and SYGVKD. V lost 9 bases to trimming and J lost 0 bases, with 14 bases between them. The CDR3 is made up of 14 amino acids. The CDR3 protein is CAISPAAMNTEAFF. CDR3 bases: TGTGCCATTTCCCCCGCGGCGATGAACACTGAAGCTTTCTTT.

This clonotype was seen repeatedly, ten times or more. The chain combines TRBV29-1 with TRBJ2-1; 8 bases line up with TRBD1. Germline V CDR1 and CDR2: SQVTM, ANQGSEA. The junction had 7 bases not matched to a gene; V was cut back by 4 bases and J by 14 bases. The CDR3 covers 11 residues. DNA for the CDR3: TGCAGCGTTGCCCTACAGGGGGAAGAGTTCTTC. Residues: CSVALQGEEFF.

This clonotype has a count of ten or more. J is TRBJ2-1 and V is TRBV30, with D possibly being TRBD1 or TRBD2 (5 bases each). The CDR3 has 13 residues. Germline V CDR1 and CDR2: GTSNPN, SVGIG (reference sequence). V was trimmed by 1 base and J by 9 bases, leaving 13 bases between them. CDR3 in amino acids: CAWSGLGAGEQFF. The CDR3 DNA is TGTGCCTGGAGTGGTCTAGGGGCGGGTGAGCAGTTCTTC.

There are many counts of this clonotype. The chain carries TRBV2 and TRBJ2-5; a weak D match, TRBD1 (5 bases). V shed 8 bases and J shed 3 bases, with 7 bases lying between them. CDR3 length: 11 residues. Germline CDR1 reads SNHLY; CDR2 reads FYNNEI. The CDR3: CASGAEETQYF. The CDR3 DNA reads TGTGCCAGCGGGGCAGAAGAGACCCAGTACTTC. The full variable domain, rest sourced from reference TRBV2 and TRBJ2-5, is EPEVTQTPSHQVTQMGQEVILRCVPISNHLYFYWYRQILGQKVEFLVSFYNNEISEKSEIFDDQFSVERPDGSNFTLKIRSTKLEDSAMYFCASGAEETQYFGPGTRLLVL.

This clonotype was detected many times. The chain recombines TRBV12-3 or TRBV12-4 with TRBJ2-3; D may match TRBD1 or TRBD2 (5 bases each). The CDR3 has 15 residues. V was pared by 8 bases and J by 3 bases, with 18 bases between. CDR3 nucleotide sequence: TGTGCCAGCGTAGCGAGGGGCGCGACTACAGATACGCAGTATTTT. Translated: CASVARGATTDTQYF.

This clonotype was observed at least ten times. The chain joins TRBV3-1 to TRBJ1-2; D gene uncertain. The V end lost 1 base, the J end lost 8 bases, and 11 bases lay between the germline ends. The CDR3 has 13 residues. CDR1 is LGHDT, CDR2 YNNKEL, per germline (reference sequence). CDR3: CASSQATPVGYTF. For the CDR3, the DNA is TGTGCCAGCAGCCAAGCGACGCCGGTAGGCTACACCTTC.

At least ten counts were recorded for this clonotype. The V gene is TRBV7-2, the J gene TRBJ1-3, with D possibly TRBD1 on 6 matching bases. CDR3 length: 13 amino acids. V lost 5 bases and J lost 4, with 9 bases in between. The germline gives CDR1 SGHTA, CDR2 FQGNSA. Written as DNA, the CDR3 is TGTGCCAGCAGCCCAGGGGTGGGAAACACCATATATTTT. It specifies CASSPGVGNTIYF. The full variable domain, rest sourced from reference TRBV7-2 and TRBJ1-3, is GAGVSQSPSNKVTEKGKDVELRCDPISGHTALYWYRQSLGQGLEFLIYFQGNSAPDKSGLPSDRFSAERTGGSVSTLTIQRTQQEDSAVYLCASSPGVGNTIYFGEGSWLTVV.

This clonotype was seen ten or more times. CDR3 protein: CSARDSGRATEQFF. The CDR3 region has the DNA TGCAGTGCTAGAGATAGCGGGAGGGCCACTGAGCAGTTCTTC. V and J are TRBV20-1 and TRBJ2-1; TRBD2 matches 11 bases. J gave up 9 bases and V 0 bases, and 4 bases lay outside the gene matches. The CDR3 runs to 14 residues. The germline V gene has CDR1 DFQATT and CDR2 SNEGSKA (reference sequence).

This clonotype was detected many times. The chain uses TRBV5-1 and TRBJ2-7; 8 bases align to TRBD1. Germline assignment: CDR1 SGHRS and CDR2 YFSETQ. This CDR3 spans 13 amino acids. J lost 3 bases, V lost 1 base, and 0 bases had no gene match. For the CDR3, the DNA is TGCGCCAGCAGCTTGACAGGGGGCTACGAGCAGTACTTC. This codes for CASSLTGGYEQYF.

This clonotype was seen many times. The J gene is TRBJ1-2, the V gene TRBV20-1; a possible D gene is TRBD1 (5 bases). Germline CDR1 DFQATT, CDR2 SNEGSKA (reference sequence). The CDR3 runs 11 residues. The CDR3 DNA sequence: TGCAGCAAGGAGGAGGGGCCTGGCTACACCTTC. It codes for CSKEEGPGYTF.

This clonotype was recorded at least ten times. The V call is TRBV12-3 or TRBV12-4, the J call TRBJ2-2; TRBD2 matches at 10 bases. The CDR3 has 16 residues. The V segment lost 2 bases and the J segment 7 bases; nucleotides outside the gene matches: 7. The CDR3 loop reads CASSLRLAGANGELFF. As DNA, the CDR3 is TGTGCCAGCAGTTTACGGCTAGCGGGAGCTAACGGGGAGCTGTTTTTT.

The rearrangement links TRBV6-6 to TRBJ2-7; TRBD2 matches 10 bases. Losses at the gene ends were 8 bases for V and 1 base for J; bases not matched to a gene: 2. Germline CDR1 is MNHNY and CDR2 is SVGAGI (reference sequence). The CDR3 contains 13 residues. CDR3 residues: CASGTSDSYEQYF. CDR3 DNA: TGTGCCAGCGGGACTAGCGATTCCTACGAGCAGTACTTC.

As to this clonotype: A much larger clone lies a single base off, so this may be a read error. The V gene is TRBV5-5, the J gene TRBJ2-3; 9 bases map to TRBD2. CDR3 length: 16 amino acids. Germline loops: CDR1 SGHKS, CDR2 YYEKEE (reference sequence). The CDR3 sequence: CANSSGTSPTTDTQYF. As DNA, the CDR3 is TGTGCCAACAGCTCCGGGACTAGCCCAACCACAGATACGCAGTATTTT.

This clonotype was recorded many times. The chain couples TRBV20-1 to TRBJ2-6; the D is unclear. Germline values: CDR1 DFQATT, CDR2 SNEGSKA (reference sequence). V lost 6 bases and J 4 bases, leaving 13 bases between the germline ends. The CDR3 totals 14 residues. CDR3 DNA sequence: TGCAGTGCACGGAGAAGGTCAGGGGCCAACGTCCTGACTTTC. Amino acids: CSARRRSGANVLTF.

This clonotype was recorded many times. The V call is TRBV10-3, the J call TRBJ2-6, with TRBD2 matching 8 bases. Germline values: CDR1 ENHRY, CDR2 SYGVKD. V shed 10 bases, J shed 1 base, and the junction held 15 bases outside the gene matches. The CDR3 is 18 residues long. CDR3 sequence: CATPGEAGVESGANVLTF. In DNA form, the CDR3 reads TGTGCCACGCCTGGGGAAGCGGGGGTAGAATCTGGGGCCAACGTCCTGACTTTC.

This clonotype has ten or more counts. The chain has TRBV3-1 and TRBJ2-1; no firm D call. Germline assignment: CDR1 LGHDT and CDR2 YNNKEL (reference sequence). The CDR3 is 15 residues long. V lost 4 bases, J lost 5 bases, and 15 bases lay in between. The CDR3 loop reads CASSPDPVLHNEQFF. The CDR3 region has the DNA TGTGCCAGCAGCCCCGACCCGGTCCTGCACAATGAGCAGTTCTTC.

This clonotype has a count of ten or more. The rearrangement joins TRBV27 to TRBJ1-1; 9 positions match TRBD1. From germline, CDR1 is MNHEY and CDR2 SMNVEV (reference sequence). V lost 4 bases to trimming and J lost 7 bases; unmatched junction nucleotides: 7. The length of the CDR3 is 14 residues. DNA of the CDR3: TGTGCCAGCAGTTGGACAGGGGACGGGAGTGAAGCTTTCTTT. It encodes CASSWTGDGSEAFF.

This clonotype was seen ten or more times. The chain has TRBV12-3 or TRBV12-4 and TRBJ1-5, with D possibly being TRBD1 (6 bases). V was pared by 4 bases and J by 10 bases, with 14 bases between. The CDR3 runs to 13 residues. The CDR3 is CASSSNRVLPQHF. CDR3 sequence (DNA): TGTGCCAGCAGTTCAAACAGGGTCCTACCCCAGCATTTT.

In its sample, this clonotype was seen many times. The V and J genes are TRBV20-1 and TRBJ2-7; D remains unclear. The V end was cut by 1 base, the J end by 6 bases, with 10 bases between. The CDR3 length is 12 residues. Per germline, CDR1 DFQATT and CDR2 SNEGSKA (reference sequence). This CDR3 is CSARVNVVEQYF. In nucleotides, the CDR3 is TGCAGTGCTAGAGTAAACGTCGTCGAGCAGTACTTC.

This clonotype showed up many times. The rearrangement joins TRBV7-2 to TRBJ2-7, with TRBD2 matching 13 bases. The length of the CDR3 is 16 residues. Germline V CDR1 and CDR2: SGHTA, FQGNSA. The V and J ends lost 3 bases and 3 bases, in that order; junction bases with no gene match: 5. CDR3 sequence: CASSLPGLAGIYEQYF. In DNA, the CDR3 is TGTGCCAGCAGCTTGCCGGGACTAGCGGGAATCTACGAGCAGTACTTC.

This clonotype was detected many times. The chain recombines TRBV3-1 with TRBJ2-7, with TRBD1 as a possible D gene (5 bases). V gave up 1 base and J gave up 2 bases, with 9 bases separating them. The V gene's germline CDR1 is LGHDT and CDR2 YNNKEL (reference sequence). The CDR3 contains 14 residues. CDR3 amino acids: CASSQVVTAYEQYF. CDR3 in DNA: TGTGCCAGCAGCCAAGTCGTGACAGCCTACGAGCAGTACTTC.

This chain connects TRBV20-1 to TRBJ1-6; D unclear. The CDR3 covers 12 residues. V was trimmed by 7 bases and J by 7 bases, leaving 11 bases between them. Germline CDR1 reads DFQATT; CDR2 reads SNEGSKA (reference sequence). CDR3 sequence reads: CSDRRPNSPLHF. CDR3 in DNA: TGCAGTGACCGCAGGCCGAATTCACCCCTCCACTTT.

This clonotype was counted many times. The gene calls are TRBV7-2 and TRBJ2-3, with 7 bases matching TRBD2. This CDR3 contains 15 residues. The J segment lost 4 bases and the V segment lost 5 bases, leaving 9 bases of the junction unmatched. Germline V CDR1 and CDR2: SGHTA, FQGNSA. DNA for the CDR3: TGTGCCAGCAGCGTTCTAGCGGCCGGGGCAGATACGCAGTATTTT. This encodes CASSVLAAGADTQYF.

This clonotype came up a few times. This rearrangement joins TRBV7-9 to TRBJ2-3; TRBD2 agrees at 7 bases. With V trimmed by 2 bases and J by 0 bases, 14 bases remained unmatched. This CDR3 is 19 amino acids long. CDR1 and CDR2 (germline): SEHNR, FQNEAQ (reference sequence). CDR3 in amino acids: CASSLNFAGAPLSTDTQYF. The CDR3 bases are TGTGCCAGCAGCTTAAACTTTGCGGGAGCCCCGCTTAGCACAGATACGCAGTATTTT.

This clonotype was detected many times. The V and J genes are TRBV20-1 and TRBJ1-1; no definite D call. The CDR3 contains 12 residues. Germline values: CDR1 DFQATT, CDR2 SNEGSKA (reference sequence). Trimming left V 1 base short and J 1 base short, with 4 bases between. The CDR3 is CSARARNTEAFF. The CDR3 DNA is TGCAGTGCTAGAGCTCGGAACACTGAAGCTTTCTTT.

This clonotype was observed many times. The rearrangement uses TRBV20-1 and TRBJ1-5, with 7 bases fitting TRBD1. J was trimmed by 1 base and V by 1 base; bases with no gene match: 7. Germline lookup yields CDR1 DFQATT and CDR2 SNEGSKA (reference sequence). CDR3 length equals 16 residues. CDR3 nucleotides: TGCAGTGCTAGAGGGGGAGGGGGCAGGAGCAATCAGCCCCAGCATTTT. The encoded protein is CSARGGGGRSNQPQHF.

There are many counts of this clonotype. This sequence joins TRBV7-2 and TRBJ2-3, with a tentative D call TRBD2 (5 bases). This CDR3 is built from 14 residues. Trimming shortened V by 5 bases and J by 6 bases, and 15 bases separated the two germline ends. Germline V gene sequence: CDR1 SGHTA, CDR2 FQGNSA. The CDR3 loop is CASSPLVLADTQYF. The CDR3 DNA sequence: TGTGCCAGCAGCCCGTTAGTCCTAGCCGATACGCAGTATTTT.

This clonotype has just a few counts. The CDR3 region has the DNA TGTGCCAGCTCACCACAAGGACCGGGACAACGAATTACGAACACCGGGGAGCTGTTTTTT. Its translation is CASSPQGPGQRITNTGELFF. The V gene is TRBV18, the J gene TRBJ2-2, with a tentative D call TRBD1 (6 bases). Germline lookup yields CDR1 KGHSH and CDR2 LQKENI. The CDR3 sequence is 20 residues long. Trimming removed 1 base at V and 0 bases at J, with 21 bases between.